The rows below give T cell receptor beta chains drawn from one sample of a study of T-cell memory formation after mild COVID-19. MiXCR, applied by TCRdb to the 5' RACE reads, yields one record per CDR3 protein. Among around 410,000 distinct CDR3 sequences listed, under 25% were seen once. The sample was PBMCs or a T cell subset sorted from them (not recorded which). These receptors originate from an adult woman who had mild COVID-19 (a few samples of this study predate the infection). Cell type and time point are not known. Both conserved end residues are part of each CDR3. The D gene is left open where the match is weak. Where a row states a size, it is once, few, many or the class of an expanded clone; other rows omit it.

clone_size	v_call	d_call	cdr3_length	j_call	cdr3_aa	cdr3_nt
-	TRBV12-3/TRBV12-4	-	14	TRBJ1-1	CATLRGGRGTEAFF	TGTGCCACCTTGCGGGGGGGCCGGGGGACTGAAGCTTTCTTT
few	TRBV5-1	TRBD1	15	TRBJ1-1	CASSETGAGNTEAFF	TGCGCCAGCAGCGAAACAGGGGCGGGGAACACTGAAGCTTTCTTT
-	TRBV6-2/TRBV6-3	TRBD2	18	TRBJ2-5	CASSYSALAGIKQETQYF	TGTGCCAGCAGTTACTCGGCCCTAGCGGGGATAAAACAAGAGACCCAGTACTTC
-	TRBV18	-	14	TRBJ2-1	CASSPPLLGNEQFF	TGTGCCAGCTCACCACCGCTACTAGGCAATGAGCAGTTCTTC
-	TRBV18	-	14	TRBJ1-2	CASSPGTKNYGYTF	TGTGCCAGCTCACCAGGGACAAAAAACTATGGCTACACCTTC
-	TRBV7-3	TRBD1	19	TRBJ2-7	CASSLIGWTRDRGGMEQYF	TGTGCCAGCAGCTTAATCGGTTGGACCCGGGACAGGGGAGGCATGGAGCAGTACTTC
few	TRBV6-6	-	16	TRBJ2-2	CASTAGNGGNTGELFF	TGTGCCAGCACCGCCGGGAATGGGGGCAACACCGGGGAGCTGTTTTTT
-	TRBV12-3/TRBV12-4	-	14	TRBJ1-1	CASSLNAGNTEAFF	TGTGCCAGCAGTTTAAACGCAGGGAACACTGAAGCTTTCTTT
-	TRBV4-1	TRBD1	16	TRBJ2-5	CASSPHFGQGMETQYF	TGCGCCAGCAGCCCCCACTTTGGACAGGGAATGGAGACCCAGTACTTC
-	TRBV14	-	13	TRBJ2-5	CASSQVNQETQYF	TGTGCCAGCAGCCAAGTCAACCAAGAGACCCAGTACTTC